The T cell receptor (beta chain) under discussion was sequenced for a study of blood T cell repertoires in COVID-19. Clones were sequenced by immunoSEQ multiplex PCR, and TCRdb holds only the in-frame ones, with some missing. The table shows 110,000 to 150,000 clones, with approximately 87% occurring only once. This clone was detected only once. Trimming pared 7 bases from V and 3 bases from J, leaving 10 bases between. Germline V gene data show CDR1 as DFQATT and CDR2 as SNEGSKA (reference sequence). This CDR3 is 11 amino acids long. This TCR derives from a woman between 35 and 50 years old with acute or convalescent COVID-19. The genes are TRBV20-1 and TRBJ2-7; D is ambiguous. What was sequenced was peripheral blood. CDR3 in amino acids: CSVATRYEQYF. CDR3 DNA: TGCAGTGTTGCAACTCGCTACGAGCAGTACTTC.